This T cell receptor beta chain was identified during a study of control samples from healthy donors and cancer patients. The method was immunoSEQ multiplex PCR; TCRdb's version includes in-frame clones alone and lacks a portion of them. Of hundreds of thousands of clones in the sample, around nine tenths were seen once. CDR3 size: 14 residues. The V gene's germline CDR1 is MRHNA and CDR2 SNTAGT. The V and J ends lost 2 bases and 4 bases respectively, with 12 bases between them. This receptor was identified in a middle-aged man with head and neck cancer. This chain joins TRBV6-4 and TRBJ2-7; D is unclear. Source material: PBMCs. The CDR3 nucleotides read TGTGCCAGCAGTGACGAGGCTGGCGCGTACGAGCAGTACTTC. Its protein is CASSDEAGAYEQYF.